The 24 T cell receptor beta chains below were found in one sample sequenced in a study of human T cells and chemical hapten exposure. The sample's time point: pre-sensitization, week 0. Treatment specified: therapeutic diphenylcyclopropenone sensitization with weekly scalp DPC. MiXCR was run by TCRdb on the RACE reads, yielding one entry per CDR3 protein. The data contain under 300,000 distinct CDR3 sequences, approximately 8% of them seen just once; the ten biggest clones take up approximately 1.2%. This specimen was whole blood, taken in connection with sensitization to the hapten diphenylcyclopropenone (DPC). The receptors derive from a man aged 18 to 30 with alopecia areata. Some clones in this sample may be carry-over from other donors' samples.

V is TRBV7-2 and J is TRBJ1-5; TRBD1 might be the D (5 bases). The CDR3 covers 19 residues. The V gene lost 5 bases and the J gene lost 0 bases, with 23 bases spanning the gap. Germline lookup yields CDR1 SGHTA and CDR2 FQGNSA. Here the CDR3 reads CASSPRMGGLGYSNQPQHF. CDR3 in DNA: TGTGCCAGCAGCCCACGCATGGGGGGACTCGGCTATAGCAATCAGCCCCAGCATTTT.

The J gene is TRBJ2-1, the V gene TRBV6-2 or TRBV6-3; D call uncertain. CDR1 and CDR2 (germline): MNHEY, SVGEGT. This CDR3 comprises 12 residues. V was shortened by 6 bases and J by 5 bases, with 8 bases between the two germline ends. This chain's CDR3 is CASSPQNNEQFF. The CDR3 region has the DNA TGTGCCAGCAGCCCGCAGAACAATGAGCAGTTCTTC.

The table lists this clonotype with a few counts. This chain links TRBV9 with TRBJ1-1, with a tentative D call TRBD1 (5 bases). V lost 0 bases, J lost 4 bases, and 7 bases lay in between. Germline CDR1 SGDLS, CDR2 YYNGEE. The CDR3 is 13 residues long. The CDR3 spells CASSVAGTTEAFF. The CDR3 DNA reads TGTGCCAGCAGCGTAGCAGGGACCACTGAAGCTTTCTTT. Combining the CDR3 with reference TRBV9 and TRBJ1-1 gives the whole variable domain DSGVTQTPKHLITATGQRVTLRCSPRSGDLSVYWYQQSLDQGLQFLIQYYNGEERAKGNILERFSAQQFPDLHSELNLSSLELGDSALYFCASSVAGTTEAFFGQGTRLTVV.

This clonotype has at least ten counts. The chain uses TRBV20-1 and TRBJ1-2; 7 bases align to TRBD1. CDR3 size: 15 residues. Trimming took 1 base from V and 2 from J; bases not matched to a gene: 7. Germline V gene lookup returns CDR1 DFQATT and CDR2 SNEGSKA (reference sequence). CDR3 nucleotides: TGCAGTGCTAGAGCGTCCGGGACAGAGAACTATGGCTACACCTTC. Protein: CSARASGTENYGYTF.

V gene TRBV6-4 combines with J gene TRBJ2-2, with 7 bases lining up with TRBD1. CDR1 is MRHNA, CDR2 SNTAGT, per germline. This CDR3 is built from 14 residues. V gave up 9 bases and J gave up 1 base; unmatched junction bases: 5. The CDR3 loop reads CASRPGGNTGELFF. In DNA form, the CDR3 reads TGTGCCAGTCGGCCAGGGGGGAACACCGGGGAGCTGTTTTTT.

This clonotype was seen a handful of times. V gene TRBV11-2 combines with J gene TRBJ1-1; D gene ambiguous. Trimming stripped 4 bases from V and 4 bases from J, with 10 bases between. The CDR3 is 13 amino acids. Germline loops: CDR1 SGHAT, CDR2 FQNNGV. The CDR3 sequence: CASSYYGGTEAFF. CDR3 DNA: TGTGCCAGCAGCTACTACGGAGGCACTGAAGCTTTCTTT. The variable domain in full, completed from reference TRBV11-2 and TRBJ1-1, reads EAGVAQSPRYKIIEKRQSVAFWCNPISGHATLYWYQQILGQGPKLLIQFQNNGVVDDSQLPKDRFSAERLKGVDSTLKIQPAKLEDSAVYLCASSYYGGTEAFFGQGTRLTVV.

This clonotype was picked up a small number of times. The J gene is TRBJ1-5, the V gene TRBV5-6; no reliable D call. CDR3 length: 15 residues. The germline CDR1 and CDR2 sequences are SGHDT and YYEEEE. V dropped 2 bases and J dropped 4 bases, with 13 bases sitting between them. The CDR3 DNA reads TGTGCCAGCAGCTTATTGTCCAAAGGAAATCAGCCCCAGCATTTT. Its protein is CASSLLSKGNQPQHF.

This clonotype was seen a few times. The V and J genes are TRBV6-5 and TRBJ2-3; the D gene could be TRBD1 or TRBD2 (5 bases each). CDR3 size: 17 residues. CDR1 is MNHEY, CDR2 SVGAGI, per germline. V was trimmed by 6 bases and J by 1 base, leaving 20 bases between them. CDR3 sequence: CASSPARGLAGTDTQYF. The CDR3 nucleotides read TGTGCCAGCAGCCCCGCGAGGGGCCTTGCTGGCACAGATACGCAGTATTTT.

This rearrangement joins TRBV6-2 or TRBV6-3 to TRBJ2-3; perhaps TRBD1 as D (7 bases). Trimming shortened V by 6 bases and J by 3 bases, and 16 bases separated the two germline ends. The CDR3 has 15 amino acids. The V gene's germline CDR1 is MNHEY and CDR2 SVGEGT. The CDR3 protein is CASSFRGEGTDTQYF. The CDR3 DNA reads TGTGCCAGCAGCTTCAGGGGGGAAGGAACAGATACGCAGTATTTT.

The rearrangement uses TRBV6-2 or TRBV6-3 and TRBJ1-6, with D possibly being TRBD1 (6 bases). CDR1 and CDR2 from the germline V gene are MNHEY and SVGEGT. V lost 10 bases to trimming and J lost 7 bases, with 14 bases between them. The CDR3 spans 13 residues. The CDR3 DNA reads as TGTGCCATCGGGACAAGAGAAAATTCACCCCTCCACTTT. It codes for CAIGTRENSPLHF.

This sequence joins TRBV12-3 or TRBV12-4 and TRBJ1-3, with D unclear. The CDR3 length is 15 residues. The V gene lost 5 bases and the J gene lost 2 bases, with 13 bases spanning the gap. CDR3 sequence: CASSAPGYTGNTIYF. The CDR3 bases are TGTGCCAGCAGTGCCCCCGGTTACACTGGAAACACCATATATTTT.

This clonotype was seen more than once but under ten times. J is TRBJ2-7 and V is TRBV2; tentatively, D is TRBD2 (5 bases). Germline V gene lookup returns CDR1 SNHLY and CDR2 FYNNEI. This CDR3 comprises 13 residues. The V and J ends lost 10 bases and 2 bases respectively, with 15 bases between them. CDR3 sequence reads: CAIAGLLPYEQYV. The CDR3 nucleotides read TGTGCCATCGCTGGACTTTTACCCTACGAGCAGTACGTC.

The V call is TRBV5-4, the J call TRBJ1-1; no firm D call. CDR3 length: 13 amino acids. Trimming pared 5 bases from V and 4 bases from J, leaving 12 bases between. Germline V gives CDR1 SGHNT, CDR2 YYREEE (reference sequence). The CDR3, as DNA: TGTGCCAGCAGACACGCGGCCTTCACTGAAGCTTTCTTT. Translation: CASRHAAFTEAFF.

At least ten counts were recorded for this clonotype. V usage is TRBV28 and J usage is TRBJ1-1; D call uncertain. The CDR3 runs to 12 residues. Germline values: CDR1 MDHEN, CDR2 SYDVKM. V gave up 2 bases and J gave up 10 bases, with 11 bases separating them. The CDR3 DNA sequence: TGTGCCAGCAGTTTAAGCCGGATTGCAGCTTTCTTT. It encodes CASSLSRIAAFF.

The genes are TRBV7-9 and TRBJ2-1; 7 bases match TRBD1. The CDR3 sequence is 14 residues long. Per the germline V gene, CDR1 is SEHNR and CDR2 is FQNEAQ (reference sequence). The ends lost 6 bases at V and 2 bases at J; junction bases unmatched: 4. The CDR3 reads CASRGDSAYNEQFF. CDR3 sequence (DNA): TGTGCCAGCAGGGGGGACAGCGCCTACAATGAGCAGTTCTTC. Based on the CDR3 plus reference TRBV7-9 and TRBJ2-1, the full variable domain is DTGVSQNPRHKITKRGQNVTFRCDPISEHNRLYWYRQTLGQGPEFLTYFQNEAQLEKSRLLSDRFSAERPKGSFSTLEIQRTEQGDSAMYLCASRGDSAYNEQFFGPGTRLTVL.

In this sample, this clonotype turned up a few times. The chain has TRBV12-5 and TRBJ2-2, with TRBD1 identical over 7 bases. V was pared by 2 bases and J by 2 bases, with 11 bases of the junction left unmatched. The germline V gene has CDR1 LGHNT and CDR2 FRNRAP. This CDR3 comprises 18 residues. The CDR3 nucleotides are TGTGCTAGTGGTTTGACCCCCTCCGGGACAGAAAACACCGGGGAGCTGTTTTTT. Translation gives CASGLTPSGTENTGELFF.

The chain couples TRBV5-1 to TRBJ1-1; no clear D. The CDR3 runs 14 residues. CDR1 is SGHRS, CDR2 YFSETQ, per germline. V was shortened by 6 bases and J by 0 bases, with 12 bases between the two germline ends. The CDR3 is CASKTLGMNTEAFF. CDR3 DNA sequence: TGCGCCAGCAAGACGCTGGGGATGAACACTGAAGCTTTCTTT.

The sample holds a few counts of this clonotype. The chain recombines TRBV6-2 or TRBV6-3 with TRBJ1-2; D ambiguous. Germline assignment: CDR1 MNHEY and CDR2 SVGEGT. This CDR3 has 17 residues. Trimming took off 5 bases at V and 5 bases at J, with 24 bases between the two ends. This CDR3 is CASSTPRLLERAYGYTF. The CDR3 bases are TGTGCCAGCAGTACCCCGAGGCTTTTGGAGCGCGCATATGGCTACACCTTC.

There are a few counts of this clonotype. V and J are TRBV20-1 and TRBJ2-3; D could derive from TRBD1 or TRBD2 (5 bases each). In germline, CDR1 is DFQATT, CDR2 SNEGSKA (reference sequence). This CDR3 contains 11 residues. Trimming stripped 6 bases from V and 6 bases from J, with 10 bases between. The CDR3 region has the DNA TGCAGTGCGGGGGTTACCGATACGCAGTATTTT. Amino acid sequence: CSAGVTDTQYF.

The sample holds a few counts of this clonotype. The chain has TRBV7-2 and TRBJ2-3; 8 bases are shared with TRBD2. V gave up 1 base and J gave up 0 bases; unmatched junction bases: 3. This CDR3 spans 16 amino acids. Per the germline V gene, CDR1 is SGHTA and CDR2 is FQGNSA. CDR3 region: CASSLVAGLSTDTQYF. In DNA, the CDR3 is TGTGCCAGCAGCTTAGTAGCGGGGCTAAGCACAGATACGCAGTATTTT.

The chain links TRBV20-1 to TRBJ1-1; the match to TRBD1 covers 7 bases. The CDR3 is 14 residues long. V was pared by 5 bases and J by 1 base, with 7 bases of the junction left unmatched. CDR1 and CDR2 (germline): DFQATT, SNEGSKA (reference sequence). As DNA, the CDR3 is TGCAGTGCTGTCACAGGGGCGGGGAACACTGAAGCTTTCTTT. Translating gives CSAVTGAGNTEAFF.

This clonotype appeared a few times. The rearrangement uses TRBV27 and TRBJ2-1; 9 nucleotides line up with TRBD2. The germline CDR1 and CDR2 sequences are MNHEY and SMNVEV (reference sequence). This CDR3 spans 15 amino acids. V trimming: 0 bases; J trimming: 8 bases; junction bases outside the gene matches: 5. The CDR3 nucleotides read TGTGCCAGCAGTTTATCAAGCGGGGGGACCTATGAGCAGTTCTTC. It codes for CASSLSSGGTYEQFF.

This clonotype was seen many times. This chain connects TRBV10-3 to TRBJ2-2; no clear D gene. This CDR3 contains 13 residues. Trimming removed 9 bases at V and 7 bases at J, with 15 bases between. CDR1 and CDR2 (germline): ENHRY, SYGVKD. The CDR3 here is CAIRGPVHGELFF. The CDR3 region has the DNA TGTGCCATACGAGGACCCGTTCACGGGGAGCTGTTTTTT.

This clonotype was detected a few times. The CDR3 spells CASSSTGISYNEQFF. CDR3 in DNA: TGTGCCAGCAGCTCAACAGGGATCTCCTACAATGAGCAGTTCTTC. The rearrangement joins TRBV7-2 to TRBJ2-1; weak D call: TRBD1 (6 bases). The germline gives CDR1 SGHTA, CDR2 FQGNSA. The CDR3 runs to 15 residues. The ends were cut back, 4 bases at V and 0 bases at J, with 10 bases in the middle.